A selection of T cell receptor beta chains follows, all from one sample in a study of T cell changes during pregnancy in multiple sclerosis. Clones were read by immunoSEQ multiplex PCR, and TCRdb kept only the in-frame ones, dropping some. The sample records fewer than 95,000 clones, about 94% being singletons. Material: peripheral blood, obtained in the first trimester of pregnancy. These receptors came from a female donor in good health, enrolled as a control in a pregnancy study. CDR3s include the opening cysteine and the closing phenylalanine or tryptophan. Each record gives: J gene, V gene, CDR3 protein.

TRBJ2-1 | TRBV11-2 | CASSLSASSYNEQFF
TRBJ2-4 | TRBV6-6 | CASKMTAGGGIQYF
TRBJ2-2 | TRBV2 | CASSGQGVSTGELFF
TRBJ2-2 | TRBV28 | CASSAYGQGGPTGELFF
TRBJ1-1 | TRBV9 | CASSPRSGNTEAFF
TRBJ2-5 | TRBV25-1 | CASSEGAQETQYF
TRBJ2-3 | TRBV29-1 | CSVVKTGTGLTDTQYF
TRBJ1-5 | TRBV5-1 | CASSQVPGGNQPQHF
TRBJ2-3 | TRBV7-9 | CASSPGPGLPYTDTQYF
TRBJ2-5 | TRBV5-1 | CASTSRGQETQYF
TRBJ2-6 | TRBV2 | CASRGTGNLPGANVLTF
TRBJ1-1 | TRBV28 | CATRRRGNTEAFF
TRBJ1-2 | TRBV27 | CASSYGQGAGGYTF